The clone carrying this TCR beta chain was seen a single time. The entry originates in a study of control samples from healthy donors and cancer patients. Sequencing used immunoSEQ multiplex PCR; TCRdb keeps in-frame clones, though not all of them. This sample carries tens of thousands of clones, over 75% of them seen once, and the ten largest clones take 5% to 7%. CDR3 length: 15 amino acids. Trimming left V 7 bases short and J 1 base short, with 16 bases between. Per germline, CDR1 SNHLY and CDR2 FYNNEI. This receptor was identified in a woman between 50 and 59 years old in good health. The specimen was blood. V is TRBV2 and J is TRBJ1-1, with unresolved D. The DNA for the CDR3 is TGTGCCAGCAACCGTTTGGCGTCCGGGAACACTGAAGCTTTCTTT. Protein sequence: CASNRLASGNTEAFF.